These T cell receptor beta chains were read from a single sample in a study of blood T cell repertoires in COVID-19. Libraries were prepared by immunoSEQ multiplex PCR; TCRdb keeps only in-frame clonotypes and omits some of them. The sample consists of hundreds of thousands of clones, over 75% of them appearing once. The material sequenced was PBMCs or T cells enriched from blood (not recorded which). These receptors were taken from a man aged 30 to 39 who had recovered from COVID-19. CDR3s include the opening cysteine and the closing phenylalanine or tryptophan.

V gene: TRBV7-2; CDR3 protein: CASSLDTYEQYF
V gene: TRBV7-9; CDR3 protein: CASSTQGVTIYEQYF
V gene: TRBV14; CDR3 protein: CASSGTGGFTEAFF
V gene: TRBV24-1; CDR3 protein: CATSEPQGNEADTQYF
V gene: TRBV24-1; CDR3 protein: CATSDPRDSGEKLFF
V gene: TRBV5-1; CDR3 protein: CASSFSGMNNEQFF
V gene: TRBV4-1; CDR3 protein: CASSTPGHLEETQYF
V gene: TRBV12-3/TRBV12-4; CDR3 protein: CASSSGLAAEQFF
V gene: TRBV10-3; CDR3 protein: CAISGPGLAGYEQYF
V gene: TRBV3-1/TRBV3-2; CDR3 protein: CASSPDSYGYTF
V gene: TRBV18; CDR3 protein: CASSPTDQPQHF
V gene: TRBV7-6; CDR3 protein: CASSPGGYDTEAFF
V gene: TRBV10-3; CDR3 protein: CAIRGDRGRVVSSYEQYF
V gene: TRBV29-1; CDR3 protein: CSILPGQGSAEQYF
V gene: TRBV12-3/TRBV12-4; CDR3 protein: CASSFGGDEQFF
V gene: TRBV3-1/TRBV3-2; CDR3 protein: CASSRLDGGDTEAFF
V gene: TRBV7-2; CDR3 protein: CASSLDRLGGNQPQHF
V gene: TRBV5-1; CDR3 protein: CASSGGLSHGIQYF
V gene: TRBV11-2; CDR3 protein: CASSKTGGPNQPQHF
V gene: TRBV5-5; CDR3 protein: CASSLVGRTANQPQHF
V gene: TRBV12-3/TRBV12-4; CDR3 protein: CASSTTSTYEQYF
V gene: TRBV10-3; CDR3 protein: CAIVRGSYEQYF
V gene: TRBV10-3; CDR3 protein: CAIYPGTGEKLFF
V gene: TRBV27; CDR3 protein: CASSLREGSSYEQYF